These 23 T cell receptor beta chains originate from one sample sequenced in a study of Tregs in tolerant kidney transplant recipients. The method was immunoSEQ multiplex PCR; TCRdb's version includes in-frame clones alone and lacks a portion of them. This sample carries 48,000 or so clones, with 0.7% to 0.95% going to the ten biggest clones. The sample here was CD4+ T cells from blood, taken before the transplant. The origin of the receptors is a human donor who received a combined kidney and bone marrow transplant.

As regards this clone: The read ends 3 residues shy of where the CDR3 ends; the end is completed using the germline J gene. This chain uses TRBV7-2 with TRBJ2-7, with 9 bases aligning to TRBD1. Germline V lookup: CDR1 SGHTA, CDR2 FQGNSA. This CDR3 is built from 15 residues. Losses at the gene ends were 3 bases for V and 2 bases for J; bases not matched to a gene: 5. The DNA read from the CDR3 is TGTGCCAGCAGCTTGATGGGACAGGGAACCTACGAG. Its translation is CASSLMGQGTYE. The CDR3 in its entirety is CASSLMGQGTYEQYF. The variable domain in full, with the rest retrieved from reference TRBV7-2 and TRBJ2-7, is GAGVSQSPSNKVTEKGKDVELRCDPISGHTALYWYRQSLGQGLEFLIYFQGNSAPDKSGLPSDRFSAERTGGSVSTLTIQRTQQEDSAVYLCASSLMGQGTYEQYFGPGTRLTVT.

Remarks on this clone: Read data end 3 residues before the CDR3 end; the end is taken from the germline J gene. This sequence joins TRBV13 and TRBJ2-6; perhaps D is TRBD1 or TRBD2 (5 bases each). Germline loops: CDR1 PRHDT, CDR2 FYEKMQ (reference sequence). Trimming took 3 bases from V and 0 from J, leaving 12 bases between them. The length of the CDR3 is 17 residues. Partial CDR3 DNA: TGTGCCAGCAGCTTGTCCCAGGGAGCCTCTGGGGCCAACGTC. This codes for CASSLSQGASGANV. The whole CDR3 protein is CASSLSQGASGANVLTF.

Concerning this clone: Read data end 3 residues before the CDR3 end; the end is taken from the germline J gene. The V and J genes are TRBV20-1 and TRBJ2-1; D is ambiguous. The CDR3 spans 14 residues. Trimming took off 5 bases at V and 6 bases at J, with 17 bases between the two ends. Germline CDR1 and CDR2: DFQATT and SNEGSKA (reference sequence). This CDR3 is CSAPKRYLFNEQFF. The covered CDR3 bases are TGCAGTGCTCCTAAGAGATATTTGTTCAATGAG.

The CDR3 DNA, read in part, is TGCGCCAGCAGCGTGACAGGGCCTAATGAAAAA. As protein: CASSVTGPNEK. The CDR3 reads in full as CASSVTGPNEKLFF. The gene calls are TRBV5-1 and TRBJ1-4; 7 nucleotides line up with TRBD1. The read ends 3 residues early relative to the CDR3; the germline J gene fills the gap. Looked up from germline, CDR1 is SGHRS and CDR2 is YFSETQ. V shed 4 bases, J shed 3 bases, and the junction held 3 bases outside the gene matches. The length of the CDR3 is 14 residues.

Comment on this clone: The CDR3 end falls 3 residues outside the read, so it is completed with the germline J gene. The V gene is TRBV20-1, the J gene TRBJ2-1, with D possibly matching TRBD2 (7 bases). The CDR3 is 15 amino acids. With 3 bases removed from V and 0 bases from J, the gap between germline ends came to 12 bases. Germline lookup yields CDR1 DFQATT and CDR2 SNEGSKA (reference sequence). The covered CDR3 bases are TGCAGTGCTAGTGATGGGGGGGCCTCCTACAATGAG. It codes for CSASDGGASYNE. The whole CDR3 protein reads CSASDGGASYNEQFF.

Worth noting for this clone: The CDR3 is cut off 3 residues early in the read; its end comes from the germline J gene. The genes are TRBV7-9 and TRBJ1-3; possible D gene TRBD1, 5 bases. Germline-derived CDR1 and CDR2 are SEHNR and FQNEAQ (reference sequence). The CDR3 has 13 residues. This CDR3 reads CASSSRDLGFIYF. CDR3 DNA (partial): TGTGCCAGCAGCTCCCGGGACTTGGGGTTT.

Points on this clone: The CDR3 end falls 3 residues outside the read, so it is completed with the germline J gene. The chain employs TRBV19 and TRBJ2-7; D might be TRBD2 (6 bases). Per the germline V gene, CDR1 is LNHDA and CDR2 is SQIVND (reference sequence). This CDR3 region has 17 residues. Between the trimmed V and J ends, which lost 3 bases and 1 base, there was a span of 19 bases. The CDR3 protein is CASSIGPGGATSYEQYF. Partial CDR3 DNA: TGTGCCAGTAGTATTGGGCCTGGCGGGGCTACATCCTACGAG.

Remarks on this clone: The CDR3 goes on 3 residues after the read ends, and that part is filled in from the germline J gene. This rearrangement joins TRBV5-6 to TRBJ2-3; the match to TRBD2 covers 8 bases. The CDR3 extends over 15 amino acids. CDR1 is SGHDT, CDR2 YYEEEE, per germline. The junction had 7 bases not matched to a gene; V was cut back by 0 bases and J by 7 bases. CDR3 bases read: TGTGCCAGCAGCTTGGGGCGGGAGGTCCCAAATACG. This codes for CASSLGREVPNT. The complete CDR3 reads CASSLGREVPNTQYF.

As to this clone: Read sequence stops 3 residues before the CDR3 end, and the germline J gene provides the missing end. The J gene is TRBJ1-1, the V gene TRBV19; D is possibly TRBD1 (5 bases). The CDR3 sequence is 17 residues long. The germline V gene encodes CDR1 LNHDA and CDR2 SQIVND (reference sequence). Trimming took 5 bases from V and 0 from J, leaving 19 bases between them. CDR3 region: CASSSRQKGYVNTEAFF. CDR3 DNA (partial): TGTGCCAGTAGTTCGCGACAGAAGGGCTACGTGAACACTGAA.

Of note for this clone: The read ends 3 residues shy of where the CDR3 ends; the end is completed using the germline J gene. The J gene is TRBJ2-7, the V gene TRBV2; D possibly corresponds to TRBD2 (5 bases). Germline assignment: CDR1 SNHLY and CDR2 FYNNEI. V was trimmed by 3 bases and J by 5 bases, leaving 14 bases between them. The length of the CDR3 is 14 residues. The CDR3: CASSDPGGKNEQYF. The sequenced part of the CDR3 DNA is TGTGCCAGCAGTGATCCAGGAGGAAAAAACGAG.

Points on this clone: The read ends 3 residues early relative to the CDR3; the germline J gene fills the gap. The chain recombines TRBV7-3 with TRBJ2-2; no definite D call. The V and J ends lost 4 bases and 8 bases respectively, with 23 bases between them. CDR3 length: 17 amino acids. CDR1 is SGHTA, CDR2 FQGTGA, per germline. The CDR3 bases that were read are TGTGCCAGCAGCTCACACCCCGTCCCACAAGTCGGGGGGGAG. Translation gives CASSSHPVPQVGGE. The full CDR3 reads CASSSHPVPQVGGELFF.

Turning to this clone: The missing CDR3 end, 3 residues past where the read stops, is filled in from the germline J gene. The rearrangement uses TRBV29-1 and TRBJ1-6, with 8 bases aligning to TRBD1. The CDR3 runs 13 residues. The germline V gene encodes CDR1 SQVTM and CDR2 ANQGSEA. The V and J ends lost 6 bases and 8 bases, in that order; junction bases with no gene match: 6. The CDR3 region is CSVRDRRDSPLHF. The part of the CDR3 DNA that was read is TGCAGCGTGAGGGACAGGAGGGATTCACCC.

About this clone itself: The observed sequence ends 3 residues before the CDR3 terminus, with the missing tail filled in from the germline J gene. This chain uses TRBV7-3 with TRBJ2-2; TRBD1 is a possible D gene (5 bases). The CDR3 has 14 residues. Germline lookup yields CDR1 SGHTA and CDR2 FQGTGA. V was trimmed by 0 bases and J by 3 bases, leaving 5 bases between them. The CDR3 protein is CASSLTQDTGELFF. CDR3 DNA (partial): TGTGCCAGCAGCTTAACACAGGACACCGGGGAG.

CDR3 residues: CSAPRLATSTDTQYF. The part of the CDR3 DNA that was read is TGCAGTGCCCCTCGACTAGCGACTAGCACAGATACG. The rearrangement joins TRBV20-1 to TRBJ2-3; 8 nucleotides line up with TRBD2. From the germline J gene comes the end of the CDR3, since the read stops 3 residues before it. The CDR3 extends over 15 amino acids. CDR1 is DFQATT and CDR2 is SNEGSKA in the germline V gene (reference sequence). V gave up 6 bases and J gave up 0 bases; unmatched junction bases: 8.

About this clone: The CDR3 end is not reached by the read, which stops 3 residues before it; the germline J gene fills it in. The rearrangement links TRBV5-1 to TRBJ1-1, with 8 positions matching TRBD1. Trimming at V came to 2 bases and at J to 4 bases, leaving 7 bases not matched to a gene. The CDR3 is 15 amino acids. The germline V gene has CDR1 SGHRS and CDR2 YFSETQ. Incomplete CDR3 DNA: TGCGCCAGCAGCTTTCAGGGGGCGCAGGGCACTGAA. Amino acid sequence: CASSFQGAQGTE. In full, the CDR3 is CASSFQGAQGTEAFF.

Comment on this clone: The CDR3 end is not reached by the read, which stops 3 residues before it; the germline J gene fills it in. V gene TRBV5-1 combines with J gene TRBJ2-1; TRBD1 aligns across 10 bases. V lost 4 bases, J lost 4 bases, and 2 bases stayed unmatched. The CDR3 length is 14 residues. CDR1 is SGHRS and CDR2 is YFSETQ in the germline V gene. The part of the CDR3 DNA that was read is TGCGCCAGCAGCGCGGGACAGGGGTACAATGAG. The encoded protein is CASSAGQGYNE. The entire CDR3 sequence reads CASSAGQGYNEQFF.

Details on this clone: The read gets to within 3 residues of the CDR3 end, and the germline J gene fills in the rest. The chain carries TRBV30 and TRBJ1-2; D might be TRBD1 (6 bases). The germline V and J ends were trimmed by 1 base and 4 bases, with 19 bases remaining between them. Germline V CDR1 and CDR2: GTSNPN, SVGIG (reference sequence). CDR3 size: 16 residues. Partial CDR3 DNA: TGTGCCTGGAGTGCAGGGGAGGGTCGGAAGATCTATGGC. Protein: CAWSAGEGRKIYG. The entire CDR3 is CAWSAGEGRKIYGYTF.

The CDR3 here is CSAIGEGEKLFF. CDR3 bases read: TGCAGTGCTATAGGGGAGGGCGAAAAA. V gene TRBV20-1 combines with J gene TRBJ1-4; a possible D gene is TRBD1 (5 bases). The missing CDR3 end, 3 residues past where the read stops, is filled in from the germline J gene. CDR3 length: 12 amino acids. CDR1 and CDR2 (germline): DFQATT, SNEGSKA (reference sequence). Deletions cut 4 bases from V and 8 bases from J, with 11 bases between.

On this clone: The CDR3 goes on 3 residues after the read ends, and that part is filled in from the germline J gene. The V gene is TRBV5-1, the J gene TRBJ2-7; 12 nucleotides align to TRBD2. Trimming at V came to 5 bases and at J to 2 bases, leaving 11 bases not matched to a gene. This CDR3 is 17 amino acids long. CDR1 is SGHRS and CDR2 is YFSETQ in the germline V gene. This chain's CDR3 is CASRYQTTSGRPYEQYF. CDR3 bases read: TGCGCCAGCAGATATCAGACGACTAGCGGGAGACCCTACGAG.

About this clone: The read ends 3 residues before the CDR3 terminus; that terminus is restored from the germline J gene. The chain carries TRBV7-8 and TRBJ1-1; a possible D gene is TRBD1 (5 bases). The CDR3 totals 16 residues. The germline V and J ends were trimmed by 4 bases and 3 bases, with 18 bases remaining between them. In germline, CDR1 is SGHVS, CDR2 FQNEAQ. CDR3 region: CASSSGGWGSDTEAFF. The part of the CDR3 DNA that was read is TGTGCCAGCAGCTCCGGGGGGTGGGGCAGCGACACTGAA.

Regarding this clone: The read terminates 3 residues ahead of where the CDR3 ends, so the germline J gene completes it. This rearrangement joins TRBV10-1 to TRBJ2-3; TRBD2 agrees at 11 bases. Germline V gene sequence: CDR1 WNHNN, CDR2 SYGVQD (reference sequence). The CDR3 length is 18 residues. The V gene end was trimmed by 0 bases and the J gene end by 4 bases; junction bases not matched to a gene: 9. CDR3 bases read: TGCGCCAGCAGTGAGTCAGGTCTAGCGGGAGGCCCCCCAGATACG. It yields the protein CASSESGLAGGPPDT. In full, the CDR3 is CASSESGLAGGPPDTQYF.

Turning to this clone: The observed sequence ends 3 residues before the CDR3 terminus, with the missing tail filled in from the germline J gene. The chain recombines TRBV20-1 with TRBJ2-1, with D possibly matching TRBD2 (5 bases). CDR3 length: 15 residues. CDR1 and CDR2 (germline): DFQATT, SNEGSKA (reference sequence). V lost 5 bases and J lost 2, with 16 bases in between. The CDR3: CSAPHSSRTYNEQFF. The CDR3 DNA, read in part, is TGCAGTGCTCCTCACTCTAGCCGCACCTACAATGAG.

As to this clone: The read terminates 3 residues ahead of where the CDR3 ends, so the germline J gene completes it. The rearrangement joins TRBV5-1 to TRBJ2-4; D might be TRBD2 (5 bases). The CDR3 sequence is 15 residues long. The ends were cut back, 0 bases at V and 6 bases at J, with 13 bases in the middle. Germline CDR1 is SGHRS and CDR2 is YFSETQ. The CDR3 DNA, read in part, is TGCGCCAGCAGCTTGGTTCGGGGAGAGGGAAACATT. Translated: CASSLVRGEGNI. From start to end, the CDR3 is CASSLVRGEGNIQYF.